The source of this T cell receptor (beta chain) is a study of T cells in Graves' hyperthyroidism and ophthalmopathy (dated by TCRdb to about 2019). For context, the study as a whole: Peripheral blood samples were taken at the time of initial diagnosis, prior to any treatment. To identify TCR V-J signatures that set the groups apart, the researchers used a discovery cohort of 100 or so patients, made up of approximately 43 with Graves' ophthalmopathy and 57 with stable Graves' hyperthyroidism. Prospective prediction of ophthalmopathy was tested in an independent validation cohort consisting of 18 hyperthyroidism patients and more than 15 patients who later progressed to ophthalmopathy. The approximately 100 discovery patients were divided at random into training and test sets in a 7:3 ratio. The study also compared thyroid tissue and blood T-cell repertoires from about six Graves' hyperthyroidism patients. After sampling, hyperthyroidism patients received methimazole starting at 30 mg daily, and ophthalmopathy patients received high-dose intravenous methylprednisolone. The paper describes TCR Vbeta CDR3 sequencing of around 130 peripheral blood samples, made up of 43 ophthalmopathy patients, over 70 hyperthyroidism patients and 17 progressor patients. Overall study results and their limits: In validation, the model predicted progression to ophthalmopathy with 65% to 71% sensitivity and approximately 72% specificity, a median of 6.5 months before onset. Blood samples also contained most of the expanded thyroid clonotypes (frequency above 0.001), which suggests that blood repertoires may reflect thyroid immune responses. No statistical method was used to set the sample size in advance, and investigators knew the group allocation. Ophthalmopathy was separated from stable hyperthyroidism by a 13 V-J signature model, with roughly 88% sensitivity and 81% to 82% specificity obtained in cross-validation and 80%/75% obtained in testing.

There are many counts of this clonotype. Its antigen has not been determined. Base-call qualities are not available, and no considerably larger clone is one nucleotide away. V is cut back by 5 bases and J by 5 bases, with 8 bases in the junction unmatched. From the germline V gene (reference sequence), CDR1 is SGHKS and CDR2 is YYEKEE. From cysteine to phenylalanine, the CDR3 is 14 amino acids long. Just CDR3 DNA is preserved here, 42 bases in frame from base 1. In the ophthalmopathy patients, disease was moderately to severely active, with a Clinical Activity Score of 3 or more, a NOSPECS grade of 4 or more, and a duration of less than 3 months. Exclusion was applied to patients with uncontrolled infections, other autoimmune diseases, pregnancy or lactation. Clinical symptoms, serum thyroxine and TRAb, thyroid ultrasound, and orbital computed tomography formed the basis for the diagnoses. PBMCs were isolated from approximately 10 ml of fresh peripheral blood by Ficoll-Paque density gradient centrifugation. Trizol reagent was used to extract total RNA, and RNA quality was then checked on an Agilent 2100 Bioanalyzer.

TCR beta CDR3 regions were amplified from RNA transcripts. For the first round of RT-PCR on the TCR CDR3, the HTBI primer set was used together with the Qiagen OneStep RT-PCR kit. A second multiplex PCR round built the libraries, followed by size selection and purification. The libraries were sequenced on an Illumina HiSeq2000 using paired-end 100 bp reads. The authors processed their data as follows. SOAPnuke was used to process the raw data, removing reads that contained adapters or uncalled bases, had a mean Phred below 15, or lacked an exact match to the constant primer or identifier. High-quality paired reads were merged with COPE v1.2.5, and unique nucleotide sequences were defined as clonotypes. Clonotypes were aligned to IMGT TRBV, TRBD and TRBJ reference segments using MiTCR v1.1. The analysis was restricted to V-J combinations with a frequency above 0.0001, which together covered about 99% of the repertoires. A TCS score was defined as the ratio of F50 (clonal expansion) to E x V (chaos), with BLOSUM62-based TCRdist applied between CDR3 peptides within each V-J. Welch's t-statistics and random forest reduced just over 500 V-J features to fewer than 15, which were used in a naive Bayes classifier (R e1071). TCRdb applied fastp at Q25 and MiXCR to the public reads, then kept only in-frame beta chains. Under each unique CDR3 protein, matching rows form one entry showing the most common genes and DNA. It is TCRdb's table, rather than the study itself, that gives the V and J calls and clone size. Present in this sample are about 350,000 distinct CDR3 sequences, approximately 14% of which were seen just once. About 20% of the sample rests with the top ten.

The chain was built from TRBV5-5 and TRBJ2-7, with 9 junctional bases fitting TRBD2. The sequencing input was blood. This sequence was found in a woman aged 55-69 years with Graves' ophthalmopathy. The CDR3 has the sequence CASSRIAGVHEQYF. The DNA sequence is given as TGTGCCAGCAGTCGAATAGCGGGAGTGCACGAGCAGTACTTC.